This T cell receptor beta chain was retrieved from a study of T-cell memory formation after mild COVID-19. One entry per CDR3 protein, called by TCRdb with MiXCR from the 5' RACE reads. The sample lists roughly 510,000 distinct CDR3 sequences; 15% to 20% were seen once. With 4 bases removed from V and 2 bases from J, the gap between germline ends came to 15 bases. The length of the CDR3 is 15 residues. The source material was PBMCs or a T cell subset sorted from them (not recorded which). The chain joins TRBV12-3 or TRBV12-4 to TRBJ2-7, with D possibly being TRBD2 (6 bases). The receptor was derived from an adult woman who had mild COVID-19 (a few samples of this study predate the infection). Cell type and time point are not known. The CDR3 region is CASSWESGGTYEQYF. CDR3 nucleotides: TGTGCCAGCAGTTGGGAGTCAGGAGGGACCTACGAGCAGTACTTC.